Included here is one TCR beta chain sequence, with context. Antigen specificity is unknown. The data belong to a study of T cell responses to AZD1222 COVID-19 vaccine. Produced via immunoSEQ multiplex PCR; TCRdb's table is partial and in-frame only. Here the sample spans 150,000 or so clones, approximately 92% being singletons. The V and J ends lost 0 bases and 0 bases respectively, with 8 bases between them. Germline values: CDR1 ENHRY, CDR2 SYGVKD. There are 16 residues in the CDR3. Study-wide results and caveats: The study sampled repertoires only after the peak T cell response. Spike-specific TCR breadth and depth rose after two AZD1222 doses. Donors were mostly white British, more females; clonal diversity possibly underestimated.

The sequence derives from an adult who received the AZD1222 COVID-19 vaccine. This chain connects TRBV10-3 to TRBJ1-4; D gene unclear. The input for sequencing was peripheral blood, taken 28 days after the second AZD1222 dose. CDR3 nucleotides: TGTGCCATCAGTGAGTCCGACTCTGCAACTAATGAAAAACTGTTTTTT. Residues: CAISESDSATNEKLFF.